The clone carrying this TCR beta chain has just a few counts. Its antigen is currently unknown. This record comes from a study of OX40 agonist ivuxolimab in advanced cancers. At the level of the study: Enrolled patients in dose escalation had cancers that were hepatocellular carcinoma, melanoma, renal cell or head and neck cancer.

Trimming removed 5 bases from V and 3 bases from J, with 11 bases in between. In germline, CDR1 is SGHVS, CDR2 FNYEAQ. This CDR3 contains 13 residues. Drawing of blood for sampling happened at baseline, at cycle 4 day 1, and at cycle 7 day 1. Study-level findings and limits: Dosing at 0.1 to 3.0 mg/kg was accompanied by clonal expansion of CD4+ and CD8+ blood T cells by week 6.

Only in-frame clones appear in the TCRdb table, and some are missing; sequencing was by immunoSEQ multiplex PCR. The sample yields about 100,000 clones, just under 90% seen once. The TCR was taken from an adult with an advanced solid tumor such as melanoma, head and neck, liver or kidney cancer. This sample comprised CD4+ or CD8+ T cells sorted from blood, obtained in a trial of the OX40 agonist ivuxolimab. The chain has TRBV7-6 and TRBJ2-7, with D unresolved. The chain's CDR3 is CASSPYLGYEQYF. The CDR3 coding sequence is TGTGCCAGCAGCCCTTATTTAGGCTACGAGCAGTACTTC.